This T cell receptor beta chain was profiled in a study of T cells in Graves' hyperthyroidism and ophthalmopathy. General observations from the study: The model predicted ophthalmopathy a median roughly 6.5 months before onset. Appearing also in blood were most of the thyroid clonotypes expanded above 0.001.

For this clonotype: Its antigen is undetermined.

Regions amplified from RNA transcripts were the TCR beta CDR3 regions. Researchers ran a first-round RT-PCR on the TCR CDR3 using the HTBI primer set. TCRdb analysed the multiplex PCR reads with MiXCR anew, one entry per CDR3 protein. The sample contains more than 350,000 distinct CDR3 sequences, more than 12% of which appear only once. Patients counted as stable if ophthalmopathy did not develop within 18 months. Disease duration under 2 months; hyperthyroidism patients were aged 18 to 65. V lost 5 bases and J lost 6; bases outside the gene matches: 3. The germline V gene has CDR1 LNHDA and CDR2 SQIVND (reference sequence). The CDR3 length is 13 residues.

The sample comprised blood. The TCR sequence derives from a young woman with Graves' hyperthyroidism. This rearrangement joins TRBV19 to TRBJ2-3, with 9 bases matching TRBD2. The CDR3 spells CASSYSGSDTQYF. The CDR3 DNA reads TGTGCCAGTAGTTATAGCGGGAGTGATACGCAGTATTTT.